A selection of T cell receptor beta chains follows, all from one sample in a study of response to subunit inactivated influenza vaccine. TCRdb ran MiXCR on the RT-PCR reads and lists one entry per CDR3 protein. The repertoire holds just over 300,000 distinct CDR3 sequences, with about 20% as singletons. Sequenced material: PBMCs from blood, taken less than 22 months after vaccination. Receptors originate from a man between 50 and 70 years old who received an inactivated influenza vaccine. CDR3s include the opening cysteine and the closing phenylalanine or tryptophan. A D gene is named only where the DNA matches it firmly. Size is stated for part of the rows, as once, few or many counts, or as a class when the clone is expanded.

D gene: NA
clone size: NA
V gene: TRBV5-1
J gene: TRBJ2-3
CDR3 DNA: TGCGCCAGCGCCGCCGCAGGCACAGATACGCAGTATTTT
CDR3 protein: CASAAAGTDTQYF

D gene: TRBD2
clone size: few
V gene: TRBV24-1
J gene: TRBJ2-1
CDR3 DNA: TGTGCCACCAGTGACCGCACTAGCGGGAAGCGGCTCGACTTATACAATGAGCAGTTCTTC
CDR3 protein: CATSDRTSGKRLDLYNEQFF

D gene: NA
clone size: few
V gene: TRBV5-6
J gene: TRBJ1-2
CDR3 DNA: TGTGCCAGCAGCTCGCCTGGGACATATAACTATGGCTACACCTTC
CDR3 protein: CASSSPGTYNYGYTF

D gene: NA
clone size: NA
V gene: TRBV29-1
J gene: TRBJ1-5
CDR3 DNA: TGCAGCGTTGCGAACAACCCCGGGACCATGGGGCAGCCCCAGCATTTT
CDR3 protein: CSVANNPGTMGQPQHF

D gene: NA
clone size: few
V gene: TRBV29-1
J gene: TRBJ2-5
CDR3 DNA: TGCAGCACCAACGGAGGAGGGGTGCGGGAGACCCAGTACTTC
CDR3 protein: CSTNGGGVRETQYF

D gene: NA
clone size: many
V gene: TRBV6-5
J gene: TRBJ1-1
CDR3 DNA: TGTGCCAGCAGTTTTTTAGGGGGAGGGACTGAAGCTTTCTTT
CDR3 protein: CASSFLGGGTEAFF

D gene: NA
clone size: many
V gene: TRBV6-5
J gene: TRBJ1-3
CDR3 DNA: TGTGCCAGCAGTACTGACAGGAGCTCTGGAAACACCATATATTTT
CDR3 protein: CASSTDRSSGNTIYF

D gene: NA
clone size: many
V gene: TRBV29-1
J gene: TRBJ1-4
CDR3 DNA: TGCAGCGTTGCCCCCGAAAATGAAAAACTGTTTTTT
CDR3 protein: CSVAPENEKLFF

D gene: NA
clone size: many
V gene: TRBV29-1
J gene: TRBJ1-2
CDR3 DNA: TGCAGCGTTGATGGGGGGTCTAACTATGGCTACACCTTC
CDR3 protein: CSVDGGSNYGYTF

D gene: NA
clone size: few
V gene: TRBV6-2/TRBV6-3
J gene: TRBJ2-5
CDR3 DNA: TGTGCCAGCAGTCAAATATGGGAGACCCAGTACTTC
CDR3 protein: CASSQIWETQYF

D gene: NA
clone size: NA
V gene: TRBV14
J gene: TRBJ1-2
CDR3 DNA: TGTGCCAGCAGCCAAGATGCCGGACACCGAGGCTACACCTTC
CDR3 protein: CASSQDAGHRGYTF

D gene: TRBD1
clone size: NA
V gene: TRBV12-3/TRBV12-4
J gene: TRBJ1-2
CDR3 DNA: TGTGCCAGCAGTTTTACACAGGGGGCTCCGGATGGCTACACCTTC
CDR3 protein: CASSFTQGAPDGYTF

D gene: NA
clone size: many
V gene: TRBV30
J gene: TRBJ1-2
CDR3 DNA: TGTGCCTGGAGTGTACGAGGAGTCGAAGGCTACACCTTC
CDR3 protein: CAWSVRGVEGYTF

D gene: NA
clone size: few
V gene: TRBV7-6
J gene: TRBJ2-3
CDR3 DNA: TGTGCCAGCAGCTTAGTGGGGGTGGATACGCAGTATTTT
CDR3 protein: CASSLVGVDTQYF

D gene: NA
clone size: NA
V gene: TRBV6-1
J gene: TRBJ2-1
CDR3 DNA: TGTGCCAGCAGTCAGCCGGGACTCTCCTACAATGAGCAGTTCTTC
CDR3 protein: CASSQPGLSYNEQFF

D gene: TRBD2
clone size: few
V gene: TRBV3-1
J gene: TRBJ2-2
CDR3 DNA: TGTGCCAGCAGCAGACCCCTAGCGGGAGGACCCGGGGAGCTGTTTTTT
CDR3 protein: CASSRPLAGGPGELFF

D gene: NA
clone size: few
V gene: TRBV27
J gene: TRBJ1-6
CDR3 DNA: TGTGCCAGCAGTTTCCTTCAGGGGACTAACTATAATTCACCCCTCCACTTT
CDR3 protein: CASSFLQGTNYNSPLHF

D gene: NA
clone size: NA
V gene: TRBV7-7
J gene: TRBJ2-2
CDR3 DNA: TGTGCTGTACGGCAGGGACCCACCGGGGAGCTGTTTTTT
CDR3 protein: CAVRQGPTGELFF

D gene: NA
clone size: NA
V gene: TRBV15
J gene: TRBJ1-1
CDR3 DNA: TGTGCCACCAGCGTCGGCCAGGGGTGGACTGAAGCTTTCTTT
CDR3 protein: CATSVGQGWTEAFF

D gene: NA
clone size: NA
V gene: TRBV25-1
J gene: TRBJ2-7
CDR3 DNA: TGTGCCAGCAGTCAAAAGGAGTACTACGAGCAGTACTTC
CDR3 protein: CASSQKEYYEQYF

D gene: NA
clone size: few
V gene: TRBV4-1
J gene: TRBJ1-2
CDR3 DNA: TGCGCCAGCAGCCAAGAATGGTCGAACCGCTATGGCTACACCTTC
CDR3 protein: CASSQEWSNRYGYTF

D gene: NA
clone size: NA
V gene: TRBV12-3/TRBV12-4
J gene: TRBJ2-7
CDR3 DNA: TGTGCCAGCAGTTCGGGACCGTCCTACGAGCAGTACTTC
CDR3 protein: CASSSGPSYEQYF

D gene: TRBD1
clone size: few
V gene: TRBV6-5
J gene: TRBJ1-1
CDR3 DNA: TGTGCCAGCAGTTCGTGGACAGGGGGTAATGTGGAAGCTTTCTTT
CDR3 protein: CASSSWTGGNVEAFF

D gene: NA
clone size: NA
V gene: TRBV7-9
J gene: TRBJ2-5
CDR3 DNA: TGTGCCAGCAGCTTAGCGCGAACAGGGTACCAAGAGACCCAGTACTTC
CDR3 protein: CASSLARTGYQETQYF